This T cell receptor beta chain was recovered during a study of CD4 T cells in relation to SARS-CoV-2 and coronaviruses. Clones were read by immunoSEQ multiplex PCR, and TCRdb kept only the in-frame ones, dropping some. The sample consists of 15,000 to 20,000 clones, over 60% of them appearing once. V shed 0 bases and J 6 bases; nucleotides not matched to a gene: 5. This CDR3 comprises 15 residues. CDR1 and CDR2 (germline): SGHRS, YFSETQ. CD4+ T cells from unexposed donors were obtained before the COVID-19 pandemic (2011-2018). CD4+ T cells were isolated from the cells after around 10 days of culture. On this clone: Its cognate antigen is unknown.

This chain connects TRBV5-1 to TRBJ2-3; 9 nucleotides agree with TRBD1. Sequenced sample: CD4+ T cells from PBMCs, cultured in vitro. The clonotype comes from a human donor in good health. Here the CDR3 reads CASSLGDRAWDTQYF. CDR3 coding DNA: TGCGCCAGCAGCTTGGGGGACAGGGCTTGGGATACGCAGTATTTT.